Included here is one TCR beta chain sequence, with context. As yet, its antigen is unknown. This record belongs to a study of T cells in Graves' hyperthyroidism and ophthalmopathy. Whole-study findings and limits: Blood also held most thyroid clonotypes expanded beyond 0.001. Ophthalmopathy was distinguished from stable hyperthyroidism by 13 V-J signatures.

TCR beta CDR3 regions were amplified from RNA transcripts. Primed by the HTBI set, a first-round RT-PCR was run on the TCR CDR3. One entry per CDR3 protein, called by TCRdb with MiXCR from the multiplex PCR reads. The sample holds about 160,000 distinct CDR3 sequences, 8% to 9.5% seen once. The CDR3 runs to 15 residues. Per the germline V gene, CDR1 is SGHRS and CDR2 is YFSETQ. V lost 0 bases, J lost 6 bases, and 5 bases stayed unmatched. The specimen was blood. The rearrangement uses TRBV5-1 and TRBJ2-3, with TRBD2 identical over 9 bases. This clonotype was sampled from a woman aged 18-30 years with Graves' hyperthyroidism that later progressed to Graves' ophthalmopathy. CDR3 sequence reads: CASSLVGSGRDTQYF. The CDR3 nucleotides read TGCGCCAGCAGCTTGGTCGGGAGCGGGAGGGATACGCAGTATTTT.